This TCR beta chain comes out of a study of blood T cell repertoires in COVID-19. Study-wide background: Whether acute or convalescent, the COVID-19 samples came from the United States, Italy and Spain.

Seattle participants joined during active infection and were tracked over time. Trimming left V 6 bases short and J 1 base short, with 12 bases between. The CDR3 totals 13 residues. Germline values: CDR1 SQVTM, CDR2 ANQGSEA. Measured with immunoSEQ multiplex PCR; TCRdb has only the in-frame clones, and not every one. Counted here are 200,000 to 250,000 clones, under 90% occurring once; the ten biggest clones make up over 9.5%. J is TRBJ2-5 and V is TRBV29-1; perhaps TRBD2 as D (6 bases). This TCR was sampled from a woman of 80 years or more with COVID-19, enrolled during active disease. The sequencing input was peripheral blood. This CDR3 reads CSVTRGAQETQYF. The CDR3 DNA is TGCAGCGTCACGCGCGGGGCCCAAGAGACCCAGTACTTC.